This T cell receptor (beta chain) is from a study of shared clonotypes between healthy human individuals. Overall study: Per donor, CD8 memory used one plate, CD8 naive used two, CD4 memory used three and CD4 naive used three. General observations from the study: The diversity represented, both genetic and in exposure history, was limited by few donors.

Trimming took off 2 bases at V and 2 bases at J, with 9 bases between the two ends. There are 14 residues in the CDR3. CDR1 and CDR2 from the germline V gene are MNHNY and SVGAGI (reference sequence). Among the donors, all were Caucasian adults who lived in Nashville, Tennessee. A word on this clone: Antigen: not known.

Each cell subset's genomic DNA was divided evenly among several immunoSEQ plates. Data came from immunoSEQ multiplex PCR; TCRdb stores just in-frame clones and leaves some out. The table records approximately 2.5 million clones, roughly 93% of them present only once. The gene calls are TRBV6-6 and TRBJ2-5; no clear D gene. The sample consisted of naive CD4+ T cells from PBMCs. The subset: CD45RA+ positively selected. The source of this sequence is a young man in good health. Some clones in this sample may be carry-over from other donors' samples. The CDR3 is CASSYLSYQETQYF. CDR3 nucleotides: TGTGCCAGCAGTTACCTGTCTTATCAAGAGACCCAGTACTTC.